This is a list of T cell receptor beta chains from one sample in a study of T cell repertoires in cytomegalovirus infection. Using its own MiXCR run on the reads, TCRdb lists one record per CDR3 protein. The profile shows about half a million distinct CDR3 sequences, 30% to 40% of them singletons. No antigens are known for them. The starting material was cultured PBMCs, obtained from culture after CMV antigen stimulation. These receptors all stem from a human donor in good health (CMV status not recorded). Some clones in this sample may be carry-over from other donors' samples. CDR3s include the opening cysteine and the closing phenylalanine or tryptophan. A D gene is named only where the DNA matches it firmly. The size field is filled for only some rows; it gives once, few, many or a size class.

D,V,J,size,DNA,CDR3
-,TRBV4-1,TRBJ2-5,-,TGCGCCAGCAGCCAAGATCAAGTCCACCAAGAGACCCAGTACTTC,CASSQDQVHQETQYF
-,TRBV19,TRBJ1-1,few,TGTGCCAGTAGTATTCGAGGACCGAGCACTGAAGCTTTCTTT,CASSIRGPSTEAFF
-,TRBV24-1,TRBJ1-2,-,TGTGCCACCGGGACGGCTAACTATGGCTACACCTTC,CATGTANYGYTF
-,TRBV19,TRBJ2-3,-,TGTGCCAGTAGTATCAGGGAGAGCACAGATACGCAGTATTTT,CASSIRESTDTQYF
-,TRBV7-2,TRBJ1-2,-,TGTGCCAGCAGCTTCAGGGGCCTTAACTATGGCTACACCTTC,CASSFRGLNYGYTF
-,TRBV15,TRBJ2-2,-,TGTGCCACCAGCAGAGATCATGCTGCGCTCGCGAACACCGGGGAGCTGTTTTTT,CATSRDHAALANTGELFF
-,TRBV20-1,TRBJ2-3,-,TGCAGTGCTAGAGATTTTGGCAGGGTGAAAAATACGCAGTATTTT,CSARDFGRVKNTQYF
TRBD2,TRBV24-1,TRBJ2-7,few,TGTGCCACCAGTGACCGACGAGTAGCGGGAGTGAACGAGCAGTACTTC,CATSDRRVAGVNEQYF
-,TRBV12-3/TRBV12-4,TRBJ1-5,-,TGTGCCAGCAGAGACAGCGGCAATCAGCCCCAGCATTTT,CASRDSGNQPQHF
-,TRBV6-2/TRBV6-3,TRBJ1-2,-,TGTGCCAGCACCCACGGGGGGATGGATGGCTACACCTTC,CASTHGGMDGYTF
TRBD2,TRBV19,TRBJ2-1,many,TGCGCCAGTAGTAGTTCTAGCGGGAATCACAATGAGCAGTTCTTC,CASSSSSGNHNEQFF
TRBD2,TRBV19,TRBJ2-1,few,TGTGCCAGTAGTATAGGACTAGCGGGAGGGCCGGGGAATGAGCAGTTCTTC,CASSIGLAGGPGNEQFF
-,TRBV20-1,TRBJ1-5,once,TGCAGTGCCCCCCTCTTCGGGGGCCGAGAGTATCAGCCCCAGCATTTT,CSAPLFGGREYQPQHF
-,TRBV6-1,TRBJ2-7,-,TGTGCCAGCAGTTACCCCCAAGAAGTCGAGCAGTACTTC,CASSYPQEVEQYF
-,TRBV6-1,TRBJ2-7,-,TGTGCCAGCACCCGCGTTCGCGGAGGGGCGGAGCAGTGCTTC,CASTRVRGGAEQCF
-,TRBV29-1,TRBJ2-7,-,TGCAGCGCCGGGACACACTCCTACGAGCAGTACTTC,CSAGTHSYEQYF
-,TRBV7-2,TRBJ2-5,-,TGTGCCAGCAGCTTTCAGGGTGGGGTTGGAGAGACCCAGTACTTC,CASSFQGGVGETQYF
-,TRBV11-2,TRBJ1-2,-,TGTGCCAGCAGCTTAGATATCACCTATGGCTACACCTTC,CASSLDITYGYTF
TRBD2,TRBV4-2,TRBJ2-3,-,TGTGCCAGCAGCCAAGCCAAGGGACTAGCGGATCGCCGCACAGATACGCAGTATTTT,CASSQAKGLADRRTDTQYF
TRBD2,TRBV6-2/TRBV6-3,TRBJ2-3,-,TGTGCCAGCAGTTACCCATCGGCTAGCGGGAGCACAGATACGCAGTATTTT,CASSYPSASGSTDTQYF
TRBD1,TRBV10-3,TRBJ1-1,once,TGTGCCATCAGTGCAACCACAGGGGGGAACACTGAAGCTTTCTTT,CAISATTGGNTEAFF
-,TRBV15,TRBJ2-1,-,TGTGCCACTAGCAGTAGCAGGGGCACGGGCAATGAGCAGTTCTTC,CATSSSRGTGNEQFF
TRBD1,TRBV6-5,TRBJ1-5,few,TGTGCCAGCAGTCAGGGGGGGAGAAATCAGCCCCAGCATTTT,CASSQGGRNQPQHF
-,TRBV6-2/TRBV6-3,TRBJ2-7,-,TGTGCCAGCAGTTCGTTGTTCCGTCGACAGGGAGGACTCTCCTACGAGCAGTACTTC,CASSSLFRRQGGLSYEQYF
-,TRBV7-9,TRBJ1-2,-,TGTGCCAGCAGCGGGGACGTAGGTGGCTACACCTTC,CASSGDVGGYTF
TRBD1,TRBV7-3,TRBJ1-1,-,TGTGCCAGCAGCCTACGCGGGATACGACAGGGGGACACTGAAGCTTTCTTT,CASSLRGIRQGDTEAFF
-,TRBV28,TRBJ2-1,-,TGTGCCAGCTCTCCCCATGGGGGCCAAGGGAATGAGCAGTTCTTC,CASSPHGGQGNEQFF
-,TRBV11-2,TRBJ1-3,many,TGTGCCTCGGAGAGCTTCGTTGGAAACACCATATATTTT,CASESFVGNTIYF
-,TRBV18,TRBJ2-7,-,TGTGCCAGCTCATCTTCCGGGACACCCTACGAGCAGTACTTC,CASSSSGTPYEQYF
-,TRBV6-8,TRBJ2-7,-,TGTGCCAGCAGTTCAGAAACAGGGTTCGAGCAGTACTTC,CASSSETGFEQYF
TRBD1,TRBV4-1,TRBJ2-6,-,TGCGCCAGCAGCCCGCGAGGGCACGGACAGGTTAACTCTGGGGCCAACGTCCTGACTTTC,CASSPRGHGQVNSGANVLTF
-,TRBV7-8,TRBJ2-6,-,TGTGCCAGCAGGAACCCAGGGTTTTGGGCCAACGTCCTGACTTTC,CASRNPGFWANVLTF
TRBD2,TRBV7-3,TRBJ2-3,-,TGTGCCAGCAGCTTAAGGGGAAGAGCCGGGACTAGCGGGAGAGGTTGGAGCACAGATACGCAGTATTTT,CASSLRGRAGTSGRGWSTDTQYF
TRBD1,TRBV11-2,TRBJ1-2,few,TGTGCCAGCAGCGTTACCGGGACAGCAGGGGATGGCTACACCTTC,CASSVTGTAGDGYTF
-,TRBV12-3/TRBV12-4,TRBJ1-1,few,TGTGCCAGCAGTTTGGGGTTGGCGTCTGAAGCTTTCTTT,CASSLGLASEAFF
-,TRBV20-1,TRBJ1-2,-,TGCAGTGCTAGAGCAATAGGGGACTATGGCTACACCTTC,CSARAIGDYGYTF
-,TRBV7-2,TRBJ1-1,few,TGTGCCATCGTCGTGGTATCACGGGGGTTGAACACTGAAGCTTTCTTT,CAIVVVSRGLNTEAFF
TRBD2,TRBV11-2,TRBJ2-1,few,TGTGCCAGCAGTCCTAGACTAGCGGGGTTTCATGAGCAGTTCTTC,CASSPRLAGFHEQFF
-,TRBV7-9,TRBJ1-5,-,TGTGCCAGCAGCTTATTTACGGGAAGCAGCAATCAGCCCCAGCATTTT,CASSLFTGSSNQPQHF
-,TRBV6-5,TRBJ1-4,-,TGTGCCAGCAGTTACTCAAGGATCAACGAAAAACTGTTTTTT,CASSYSRINEKLFF